The entry below describes one TCR beta chain. Antigen: not known. Clones were sequenced by immunoSEQ multiplex PCR, and TCRdb holds only the in-frame ones, with some missing. The sample holds about 40,000 clones, almost 95% seen once. Germline assignment: CDR1 MNHEY and CDR2 SVGAGI. This CDR3 region has 13 residues. Deletions cut 8 bases from V and 1 base from J, with 11 bases between. This entry belongs to a study of T cells in tuberculosis. Regarding the study as a whole: Active tuberculosis alpha repertoires lay closer to GMM-specific TCRs than controls'.

The TCR sequence derives from a donor between 5 and 29 years old with latent tuberculosis or without tuberculosis infection. Some clones in this sample may be carry-over from other donors' samples. The V and J genes are TRBV6-5 and TRBJ1-1; TRBD1 is a possible D gene (5 bases). The sequenced sample consisted of PBMCs. The CDR3 sequence is CASGSRGNTEAFF. CDR3 coding DNA: TGTGCCAGCGGTTCTAGGGGGAACACTGAAGCTTTCTTT.